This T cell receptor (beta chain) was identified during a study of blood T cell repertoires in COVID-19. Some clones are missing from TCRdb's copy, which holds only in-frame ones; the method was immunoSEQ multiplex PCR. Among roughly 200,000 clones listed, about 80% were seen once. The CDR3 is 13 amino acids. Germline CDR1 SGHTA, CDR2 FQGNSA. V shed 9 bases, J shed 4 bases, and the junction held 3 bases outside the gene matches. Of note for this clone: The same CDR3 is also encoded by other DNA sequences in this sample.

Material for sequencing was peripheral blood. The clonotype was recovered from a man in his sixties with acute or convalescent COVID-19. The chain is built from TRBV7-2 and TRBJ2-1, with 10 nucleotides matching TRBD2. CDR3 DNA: TGTGCCAGTCGGACTAGCGGTTACAATGAGCAGTTCTTC. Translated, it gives CASRTSGYNEQFF.